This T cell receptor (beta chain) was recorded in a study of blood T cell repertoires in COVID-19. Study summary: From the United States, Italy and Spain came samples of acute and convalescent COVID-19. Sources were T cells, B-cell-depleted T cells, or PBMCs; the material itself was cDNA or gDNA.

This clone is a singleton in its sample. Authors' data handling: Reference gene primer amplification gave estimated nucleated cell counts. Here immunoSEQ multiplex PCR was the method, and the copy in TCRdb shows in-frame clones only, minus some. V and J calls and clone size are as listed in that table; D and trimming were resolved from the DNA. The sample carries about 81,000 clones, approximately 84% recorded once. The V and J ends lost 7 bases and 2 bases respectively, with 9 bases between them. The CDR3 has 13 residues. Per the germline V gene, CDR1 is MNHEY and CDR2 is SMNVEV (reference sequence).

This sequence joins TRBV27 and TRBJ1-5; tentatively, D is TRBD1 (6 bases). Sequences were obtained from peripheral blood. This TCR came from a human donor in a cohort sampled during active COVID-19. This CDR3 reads CASKGGGNQPQHF. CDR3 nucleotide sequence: TGTGCCAGCAAAGGGGGAGGCAATCAGCCCCAGCATTTT.